A single sample gave rise to the 7 T cell receptor beta chains below, sequenced in a study of T-cell reconstitution after alpha-beta-depleted transplantation in children. Preparation of the TCRbeta library used unique molecular identifiers. TCRdb used MiXCR to reprocess the PCR reads, holding one entry per CDR3 protein. The sample gives under 850,000 distinct CDR3 sequences, around 12% of which show up once; 0.79% is in the top ten. Sequences were derived from PBMCs, sampled before TCRalphabeta/CD19-depleted stem cell transplant. Every receptor here comes from a girl aged 2 to 10 with congenital amegakaryocytic thrombocytopenia, due to receive a stem cell transplant.

The chain is built from TRBV6-5 and TRBJ1-5; D gene uncertain. Trimming took 2 bases from V and 3 from J, leaving 23 bases between them. The CDR3 has 19 residues. Germline-derived CDR1 and CDR2 are MNHEY and SVGAGI. CDR3 protein: CASSYTAEPGGQDNQPQHF. CDR3 DNA sequence: TGTGCCAGCAGTTACACCGCCGAGCCAGGAGGGCAGGACAATCAGCCCCAGCATTTT.

The V call is TRBV18, the J call TRBJ2-2, with D perhaps given as TRBD1 or TRBD2 (6 bases each). V lost 6 bases and J lost 2, with 13 bases in between. The CDR3 has 15 residues. Germline V gives CDR1 KGHSH, CDR2 LQKENI. The CDR3 sequence: CASSPGAGNTGELFF. The CDR3 DNA reads TGTGCCAGCTCGCCGGGGGCTGGAAACACCGGGGAGCTGTTTTTT.

There are many counts of this clonotype. The chain couples TRBV6-1 to TRBJ1-1; D gene uncertain. The germline gives CDR1 MNHNS, CDR2 SASEGT. The CDR3 is 14 amino acids. Deletions cut 6 bases from V and 0 bases from J, with 11 bases between. Here the CDR3 reads CASRPQYLNTEAFF. In nucleotides, the CDR3 is TGTGCCAGCAGACCTCAGTACTTGAACACTGAAGCTTTCTTT.

Only a few counts were recorded for this clonotype. The chain employs TRBV5-1 and TRBJ2-1; D remains unclear. V was clipped by 4 bases and J by 6 bases, with 14 bases between them. Per germline, CDR1 SGHRS and CDR2 YFSETQ. This CDR3 has 14 residues. CDR3 nucleotide sequence: TGCGCCAGCAGCCCCAGTGAGCCAACCAATGAGCAGTTCTTC. Its protein is CASSPSEPTNEQFF.

This chain connects TRBV30 to TRBJ2-7; tentative D call: TRBD1 (5 bases). Trimming removed 0 bases at V and 10 bases at J, with 10 bases between. The CDR3 contains 11 residues. In germline, CDR1 is GTSNPN, CDR2 SVGIG (reference sequence). The CDR3 sequence is CAWSVRGLQYF. The DNA of the CDR3 is TGTGCCTGGAGTGTAAGGGGCCTTCAGTACTTC. Full variable domain (remainder filled in from reference TRBV30 and TRBJ2-7): SQTIHQWPATLVQPVGSPLSLECTVEGTSNPNLYWYRQAAGRGLQLLFYSVGIGQISSEVPQNLSASRPQDRQFILSSKKLLLSDSGFYLCAWSVRGLQYFGPGTRLTVT.

This clonotype has ten or more counts. The chain carries TRBV20-1 and TRBJ2-7; D tentatively reads TRBD1 or TRBD2 (5 bases each). This CDR3 region has 13 residues. Trimming left V 5 bases short and J 3 bases short, with 14 bases between. Germline CDR1 reads DFQATT; CDR2 reads SNEGSKA (reference sequence). CDR3 amino acids: CSAYSGPNYEQYF. CDR3 DNA sequence: TGCAGTGCTTACTCGGGACCTAACTACGAGCAGTACTTC.

This clonotype was seen a few times. This sequence joins TRBV11-2 and TRBJ1-6, with 7 nucleotides matching TRBD1. There are 15 residues in the CDR3. Germline CDR1 is SGHAT and CDR2 is FQNNGV. V lost 5 bases, J lost 10 bases, and 11 bases stayed unmatched. The CDR3 loop reads CASSASGQDGSPLHF. CDR3 sequence (DNA): TGTGCCAGCAGCGCCTCTGGACAGGACGGCTCACCCCTCCACTTT. Full variable domain (remainder filled in from reference TRBV11-2 and TRBJ1-6): EAGVAQSPRYKIIEKRQSVAFWCNPISGHATLYWYQQILGQGPKLLIQFQNNGVVDDSQLPKDRFSAERLKGVDSTLKIQPAKLEDSAVYLCASSASGQDGSPLHFGNGTRLTVT.